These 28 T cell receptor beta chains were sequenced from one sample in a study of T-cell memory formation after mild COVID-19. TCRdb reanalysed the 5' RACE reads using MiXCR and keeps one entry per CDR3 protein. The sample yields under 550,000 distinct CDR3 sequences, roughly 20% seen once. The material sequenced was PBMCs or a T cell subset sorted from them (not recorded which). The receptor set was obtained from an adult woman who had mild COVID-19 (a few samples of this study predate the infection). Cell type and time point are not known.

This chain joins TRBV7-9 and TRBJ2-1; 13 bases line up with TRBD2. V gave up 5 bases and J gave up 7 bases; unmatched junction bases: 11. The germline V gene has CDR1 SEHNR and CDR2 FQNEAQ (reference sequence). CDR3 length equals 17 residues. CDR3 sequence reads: CASSPSGLAGPRNEQFF. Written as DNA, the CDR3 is TGTGCCAGCAGCCCTTCGGGACTAGCGGGACCTCGGAATGAGCAGTTCTTC.

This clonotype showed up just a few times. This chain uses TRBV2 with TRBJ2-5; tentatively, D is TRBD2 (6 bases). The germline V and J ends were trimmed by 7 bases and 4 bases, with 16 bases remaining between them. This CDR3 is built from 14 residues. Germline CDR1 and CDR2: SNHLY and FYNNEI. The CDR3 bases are TGTGCCAGCATCGCTAGGATGGGAGGAGAGACCCAGTACTTC. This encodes CASIARMGGETQYF.

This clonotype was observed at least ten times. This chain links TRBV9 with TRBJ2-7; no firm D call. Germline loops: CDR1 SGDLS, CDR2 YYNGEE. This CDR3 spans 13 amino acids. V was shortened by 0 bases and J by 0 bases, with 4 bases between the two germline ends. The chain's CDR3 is CASSVGSSYEQYF. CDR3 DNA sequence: TGTGCCAGCAGCGTAGGGAGCTCCTACGAGCAGTACTTC.

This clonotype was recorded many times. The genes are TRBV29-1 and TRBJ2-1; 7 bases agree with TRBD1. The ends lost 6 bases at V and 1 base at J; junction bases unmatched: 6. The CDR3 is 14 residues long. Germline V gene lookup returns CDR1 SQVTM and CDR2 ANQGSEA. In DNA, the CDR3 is TGCAGCGTGGATGACAGGGCTTCCTACAATGAGCAGTTCTTC. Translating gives CSVDDRASYNEQFF.

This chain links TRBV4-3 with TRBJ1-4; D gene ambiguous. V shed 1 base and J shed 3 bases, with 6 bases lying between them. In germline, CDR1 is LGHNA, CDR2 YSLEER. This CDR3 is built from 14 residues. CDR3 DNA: TGCGCCAGCAGCCAAGTGCGAGCTAATGAAAAACTGTTTTTT. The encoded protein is CASSQVRANEKLFF.

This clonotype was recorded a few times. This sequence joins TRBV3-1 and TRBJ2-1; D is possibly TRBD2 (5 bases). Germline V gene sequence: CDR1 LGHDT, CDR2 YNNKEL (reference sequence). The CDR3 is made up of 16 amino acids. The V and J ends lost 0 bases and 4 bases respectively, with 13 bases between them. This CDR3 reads CASSQEGDSAYNEQFF. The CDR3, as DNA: TGTGCCAGCAGCCAAGAGGGCGATAGCGCGTACAATGAGCAGTTCTTC.

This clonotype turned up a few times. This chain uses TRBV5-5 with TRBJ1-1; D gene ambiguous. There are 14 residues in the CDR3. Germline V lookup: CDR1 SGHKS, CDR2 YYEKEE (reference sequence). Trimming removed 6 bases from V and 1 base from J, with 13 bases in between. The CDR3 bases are TGTGCCAGCACCCAAACCGGGAAGAACACTGAAGCTTTCTTT. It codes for CASTQTGKNTEAFF.

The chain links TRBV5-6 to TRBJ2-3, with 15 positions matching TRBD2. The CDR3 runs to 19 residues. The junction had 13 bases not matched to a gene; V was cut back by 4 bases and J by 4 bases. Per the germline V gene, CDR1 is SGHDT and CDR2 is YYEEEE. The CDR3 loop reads CASSGVPGLAGGTADTQYF. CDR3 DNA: TGTGCCAGCAGCGGGGTACCAGGACTAGCGGGAGGGACGGCAGATACGCAGTATTTT.

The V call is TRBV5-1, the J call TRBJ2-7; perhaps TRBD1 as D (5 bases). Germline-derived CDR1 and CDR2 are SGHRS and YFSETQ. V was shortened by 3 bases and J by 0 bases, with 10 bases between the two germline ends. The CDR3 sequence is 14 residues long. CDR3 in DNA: TGCGCCAGCAGCTCTGACAGTACCTCCTACGAGCAGTACTTC. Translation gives CASSSDSTSYEQYF.

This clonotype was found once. CDR3 region: CASSEQLGNEQFF. CDR3 sequence (DNA): TGTGCCAGCAGTGAGCAGCTAGGGAATGAGCAGTTCTTC. V and J are TRBV6-4 and TRBJ2-1; no definite D call. The length of the CDR3 is 13 residues. Germline CDR1 and CDR2: MRHNA and SNTAGT. Trimming stripped 3 bases from V and 7 bases from J, with 10 bases between.

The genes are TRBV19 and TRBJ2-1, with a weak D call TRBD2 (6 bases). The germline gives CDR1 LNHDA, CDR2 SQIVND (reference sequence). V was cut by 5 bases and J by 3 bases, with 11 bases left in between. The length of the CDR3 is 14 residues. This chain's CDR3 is CASSAGGDYNEQFF. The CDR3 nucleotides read TGTGCCAGTAGTGCTGGCGGGGACTACAATGAGCAGTTCTTC.

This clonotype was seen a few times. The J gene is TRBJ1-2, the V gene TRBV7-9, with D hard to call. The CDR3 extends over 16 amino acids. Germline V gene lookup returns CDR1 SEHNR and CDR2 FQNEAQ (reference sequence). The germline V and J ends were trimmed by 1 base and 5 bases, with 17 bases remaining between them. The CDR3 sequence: CASSLEFLYLPYGYTF. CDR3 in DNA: TGTGCCAGCAGCTTAGAGTTTCTGTATCTTCCTTATGGCTACACCTTC.

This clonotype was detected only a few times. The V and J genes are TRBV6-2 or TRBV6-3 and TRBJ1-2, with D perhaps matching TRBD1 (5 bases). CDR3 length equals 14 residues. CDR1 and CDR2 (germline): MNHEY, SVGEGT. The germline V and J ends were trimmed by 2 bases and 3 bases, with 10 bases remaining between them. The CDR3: CASSYGEGYYGYTF. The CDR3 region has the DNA TGTGCCAGCAGTTACGGCGAGGGGTACTATGGCTACACCTTC.

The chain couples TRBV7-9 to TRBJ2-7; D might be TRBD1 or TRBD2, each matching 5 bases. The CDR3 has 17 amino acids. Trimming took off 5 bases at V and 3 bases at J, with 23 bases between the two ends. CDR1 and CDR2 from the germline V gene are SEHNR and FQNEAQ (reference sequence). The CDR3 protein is CASSVYGRGPNDYEQYF. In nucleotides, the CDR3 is TGTGCCAGCAGCGTTTATGGTCGGGGACCTAATGACTACGAGCAGTACTTC.

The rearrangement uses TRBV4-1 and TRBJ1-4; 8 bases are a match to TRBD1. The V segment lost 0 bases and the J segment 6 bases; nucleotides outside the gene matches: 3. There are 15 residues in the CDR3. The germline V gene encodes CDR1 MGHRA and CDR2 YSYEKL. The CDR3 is CASSQEQGDYEKLFF. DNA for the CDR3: TGCGCCAGCAGCCAAGAACAGGGGGACTATGAAAAACTGTTTTTT.

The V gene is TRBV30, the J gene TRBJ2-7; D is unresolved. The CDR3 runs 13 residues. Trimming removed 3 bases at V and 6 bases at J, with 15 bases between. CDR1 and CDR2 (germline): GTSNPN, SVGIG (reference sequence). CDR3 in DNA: TGTGCCTGGAGGACACAAACGGCCTCCGAGCAGTACTTC. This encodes CAWRTQTASEQYF.

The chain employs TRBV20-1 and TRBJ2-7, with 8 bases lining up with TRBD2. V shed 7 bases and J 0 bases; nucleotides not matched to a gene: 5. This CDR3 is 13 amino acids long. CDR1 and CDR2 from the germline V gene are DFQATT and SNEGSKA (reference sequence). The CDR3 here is CSGERGGSYEQYF. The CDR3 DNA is TGCAGTGGCGAACGGGGGGGCTCCTACGAGCAGTACTTC.

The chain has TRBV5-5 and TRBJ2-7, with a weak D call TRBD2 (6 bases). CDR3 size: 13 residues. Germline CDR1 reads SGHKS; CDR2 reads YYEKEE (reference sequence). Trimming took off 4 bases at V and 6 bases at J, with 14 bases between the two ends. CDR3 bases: TGTGCCAGCAGCGCGGCCCCGGGGGTCGAGCAGTACTTC. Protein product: CASSAAPGVEQYF.

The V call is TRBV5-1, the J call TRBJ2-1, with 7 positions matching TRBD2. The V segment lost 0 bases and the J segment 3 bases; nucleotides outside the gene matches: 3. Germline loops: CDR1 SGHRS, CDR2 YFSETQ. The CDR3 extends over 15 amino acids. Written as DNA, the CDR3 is TGCGCCAGCAGCTTGGGGGAGGGGTACTACAATGAGCAGTTCTTC. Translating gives CASSLGEGYYNEQFF.

The chain's CDR3 is CASGFLIGPDSSSYNEQFF. CDR3 bases: TGTGCTAGTGGTTTTTTAATCGGCCCCGACTCGAGCTCCTACAATGAGCAGTTCTTC. V is TRBV12-5 and J is TRBJ2-1; D is ambiguous. The V gene lost 3 bases and the J gene lost 0 bases, with 21 bases spanning the gap. There are 19 residues in the CDR3. In germline, CDR1 is LGHNT, CDR2 FRNRAP.

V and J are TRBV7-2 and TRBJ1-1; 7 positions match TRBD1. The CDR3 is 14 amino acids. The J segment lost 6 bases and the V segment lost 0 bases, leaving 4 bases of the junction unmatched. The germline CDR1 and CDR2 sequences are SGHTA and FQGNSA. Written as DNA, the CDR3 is TGTGCCAGCAGCTTAGCGGGGACAGAACCTGAAGCTTTCTTT. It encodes CASSLAGTEPEAFF.

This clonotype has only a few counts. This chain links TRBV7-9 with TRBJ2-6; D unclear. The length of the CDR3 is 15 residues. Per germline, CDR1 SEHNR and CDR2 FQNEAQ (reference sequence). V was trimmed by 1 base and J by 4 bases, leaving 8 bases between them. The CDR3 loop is CASSLGPEGANVLTF. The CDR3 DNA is TGTGCCAGCAGCTTAGGCCCAGAAGGGGCCAACGTCCTGACTTTC. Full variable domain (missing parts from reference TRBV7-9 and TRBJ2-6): DTGVSQNPRHKITKRGQNVTFRCDPISEHNRLYWYRQTLGQGPEFLTYFQNEAQLEKSRLLSDRFSAERPKGSFSTLEIQRTEQGDSAMYLCASSLGPEGANVLTFGAGSRLTVL.

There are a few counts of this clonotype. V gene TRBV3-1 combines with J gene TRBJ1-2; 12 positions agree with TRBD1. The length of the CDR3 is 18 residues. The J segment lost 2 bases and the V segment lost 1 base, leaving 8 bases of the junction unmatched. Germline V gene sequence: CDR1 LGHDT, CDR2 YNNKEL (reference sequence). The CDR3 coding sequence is TGTGCCAGCAGCCAAGTGGGGGACAGGGGGCGAGAGAACTATGGCTACACCTTC. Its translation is CASSQVGDRGRENYGYTF.

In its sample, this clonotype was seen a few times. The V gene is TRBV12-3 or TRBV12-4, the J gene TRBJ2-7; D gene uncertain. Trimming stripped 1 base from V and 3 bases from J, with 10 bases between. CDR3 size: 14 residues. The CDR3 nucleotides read TGTGCCAGCAGTTTAGAAGGCGGTTTCTACGAGCAGTACTTC. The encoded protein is CASSLEGGFYEQYF.

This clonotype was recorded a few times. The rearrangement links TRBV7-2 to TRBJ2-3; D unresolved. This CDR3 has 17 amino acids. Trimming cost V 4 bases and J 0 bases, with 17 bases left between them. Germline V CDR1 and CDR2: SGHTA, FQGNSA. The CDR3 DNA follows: TGTGCCAGCAGCTCCGGATACAAGACGAGCAGCACAGATACGCAGTATTTT. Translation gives CASSSGYKTSSTDTQYF.

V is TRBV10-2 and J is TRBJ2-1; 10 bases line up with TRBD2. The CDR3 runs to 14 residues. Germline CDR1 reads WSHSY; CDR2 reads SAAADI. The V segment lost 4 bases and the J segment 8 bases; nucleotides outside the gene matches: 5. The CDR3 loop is CASSVGTSEYEQFF. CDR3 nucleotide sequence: TGCGCCAGCAGTGTGGGGACTAGCGAGTATGAGCAGTTCTTC.

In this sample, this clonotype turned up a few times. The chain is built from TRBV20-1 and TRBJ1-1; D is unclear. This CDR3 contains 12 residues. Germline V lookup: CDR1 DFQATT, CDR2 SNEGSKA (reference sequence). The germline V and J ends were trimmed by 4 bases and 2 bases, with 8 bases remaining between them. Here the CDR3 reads CSAKTSNTEAFF. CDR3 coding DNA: TGCAGTGCTAAAACATCCAACACTGAAGCTTTCTTT.

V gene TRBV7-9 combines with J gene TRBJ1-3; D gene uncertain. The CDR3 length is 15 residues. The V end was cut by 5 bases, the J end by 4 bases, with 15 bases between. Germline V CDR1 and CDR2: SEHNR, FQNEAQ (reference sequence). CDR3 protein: CASSPEQVGGNTIYF. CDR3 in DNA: TGTGCCAGCAGCCCCGAACAAGTCGGAGGAAACACCATATATTTT.